The 30 T cell receptor beta chains given below trace back to one sample, sequenced in a study of blood T cell repertoires in COVID-19. Repertoires were generated with immunoSEQ multiplex PCR, while TCRdb's copy carries only in-frame clones and drops some. The sample yields about 130,000 clones, about nine tenths seen once. Sequencing used peripheral blood. Every receptor here comes from a man in his fifties or sixties with active COVID-19.

V usage is TRBV2 and J usage is TRBJ2-2; maybe TRBD1 (6 bases). CDR1 is SNHLY, CDR2 FYNNEI, per germline. The CDR3 is 15 residues long. The germline V and J ends were trimmed by 8 bases and 1 base, with 14 bases remaining between them. The CDR3 sequence: CASADRRKNTGELFF. The CDR3 bases are TGTGCCAGCGCCGACAGGAGAAAGAACACCGGGGAGCTGTTTTTT. Filled out from reference TRBV2 and TRBJ2-2, the complete variable domain reads EPEVTQTPSHQVTQMGQEVILRCVPISNHLYFYWYRQILGQKVEFLVSFYNNEISEKSEIFDDQFSVERPDGSNFTLKIRSTKLEDSAMYFCASADRRKNTGELFFGEGSRLTVL.

The rearrangement links TRBV9 to TRBJ2-5, with 10 bases lining up with TRBD1. Unmatched junction bases numbered 7, after V lost 0 bases and J lost 5 bases. Looked up from germline, CDR1 is SGDLS and CDR2 is YYNGEE. This CDR3 contains 16 residues. CDR3 DNA: TGTGCCAGCAGCGTAGGGACAGGGGGTTTTCTGGAGACCCAGTACTTC. Translating it yields CASSVGTGGFLETQYF.

This clone occurred once. The rearrangement uses TRBV2 and TRBJ1-1, with D perhaps TRBD1 (6 bases). V lost 6 bases and J lost 0, with 11 bases in between. Germline CDR1 is SNHLY and CDR2 is FYNNEI. The CDR3 is 14 residues long. CDR3 DNA: TGTGCCAGCAGACCGGGACAACTGAACACTGAAGCTTTCTTT. It translates to CASRPGQLNTEAFF. The full variable domain, its missing parts supplied by reference TRBV2 and TRBJ1-1, is EPEVTQTPSHQVTQMGQEVILRCVPISNHLYFYWYRQILGQKVEFLVSFYNNEISEKSEIFDDQFSVERPDGSNFTLKIRSTKLEDSAMYFCASRPGQLNTEAFFGQGTRLTVV.

In its sample, this clone was seen once. The rearrangement joins TRBV6-5 to TRBJ1-1; TRBD1 agrees at 11 bases. This CDR3 is 15 amino acids long. Germline V CDR1 and CDR2: MNHEY, SVGAGI. Trimming removed 7 bases from V and 6 bases from J; junction bases left unmatched: 10. This CDR3 is CASTLKDRGRSEAFF. DNA of the CDR3: TGTGCCAGCACCCTGAAGGACAGGGGGCGATCTGAAGCTTTCTTT.

This chain links TRBV4-2 with TRBJ1-2, with 9 bases aligning to TRBD1. This CDR3 contains 16 residues. Germline V gene data show CDR1 as LGHNA and CDR2 as YNFKEQ. J lost 5 bases, V lost 3 bases, and 10 bases had no gene match. CDR3 nucleotide sequence: TGTGCCAGCAGCCAGGATAACAGGGGGCGAGGGTATGGCTACACCTTC. The encoded protein is CASSQDNRGRGYGYTF.

The CDR3 sequence: CASSLFPQGAPYNSPLHF. CDR3 in DNA: TGCGCCAGCAGCTTGTTCCCCCAGGGGGCCCCCTATAATTCACCCCTCCACTTT. The rearrangement joins TRBV5-1 to TRBJ1-6; TRBD1 aligns across 8 bases. This CDR3 contains 18 residues. The germline CDR1 and CDR2 sequences are SGHRS and YFSETQ. After removal of 1 base from V and 2 bases from J, the junction contained 8 bases not matched to a gene.

The genes are TRBV27 and TRBJ1-6, with a weak D call TRBD1 (6 bases). Germline CDR1 and CDR2: MNHEY and SMNVEV (reference sequence). The CDR3 is 17 amino acids. Trimming stripped 5 bases from V and 9 bases from J, with 23 bases between. CDR3 coding DNA: TGTGCCAGCAGTCTCAACAGGGAGATGGGCCACCTTTCACCCCTCCACTTT. It codes for CASSLNREMGHLSPLHF.

The chain combines TRBV2 with TRBJ2-2; TRBD2 matches at 9 bases. This CDR3 is 17 amino acids long. CDR1 and CDR2 (germline): SNHLY, FYNNEI. V lost 2 bases, J lost 1 base, and 5 bases stayed unmatched. The CDR3 DNA reads as TGTGCCAGCAGTGAACTCTTACTAGCGGGGAACACCGGGGAGCTGTTTTTT. Its protein product is CASSELLLAGNTGELFF. Full variable domain (rest looked up from reference TRBV2 and TRBJ2-2): EPEVTQTPSHQVTQMGQEVILRCVPISNHLYFYWYRQILGQKVEFLVSFYNNEISEKSEIFDDQFSVERPDGSNFTLKIRSTKLEDSAMYFCASSELLLAGNTGELFFGEGSRLTVL.

The chain has TRBV19 and TRBJ2-1; D gene ambiguous. The V gene's germline CDR1 is LNHDA and CDR2 SQIVND (reference sequence). The V end was cut by 4 bases, the J end by 8 bases, with 6 bases between. CDR3 length: 11 amino acids. The CDR3 region has the DNA TGTGCCAGTAGTACCTCCCATGAGCAGTTCTTC. Translating gives CASSTSHEQFF. Together with reference TRBV19 and TRBJ2-1, the CDR3 gives the full variable domain: DGGITQSPKYLFRKEGQNVTLSCEQNLNHDAMYWYRQDPGQGLRLIYYSQIVNDFQKGDIAEGYSVSREKKESFPLTVTSAQKNPTAFYLCASSTSHEQFFGPGTRLTVL.

About this clone: The sample holds other DNA sequences that translate to the same CDR3. The J gene is TRBJ1-5, the V gene TRBV19; D is perhaps TRBD1 (6 bases). CDR1 is LNHDA, CDR2 SQIVND, per germline (reference sequence). Trimming pared 4 bases from V and 1 base from J, leaving 8 bases between. There are 14 residues in the CDR3. The CDR3 is CASSTTGSNQPQHF. The DNA for the CDR3 is TGTGCCAGTAGTACAACAGGGAGCAATCAGCCCCAGCATTTT.

The gene calls are TRBV19 and TRBJ2-4; TRBD1 aligns across 10 bases. The germline V gene has CDR1 LNHDA and CDR2 SQIVND (reference sequence). The junction had 5 bases not matched to a gene; V was cut back by 3 bases and J by 3 bases. The CDR3 runs 16 residues. In nucleotides, the CDR3 is TGTGCCAGTAGTATGGGCAGGACAGGGGGCAAAAACATTCAGTACTTC. This sequence encodes CASSMGRTGGKNIQYF.

The CDR3 DNA reads as TGTGCCAGCAGCGTTAGCGGGGGGTATCACACAGATACGCAGTATTTT. This sequence encodes CASSVSGGYHTDTQYF. The V and J genes are TRBV7-8 and TRBJ2-3; 10 bases line up with TRBD2. This CDR3 contains 16 residues. The germline gives CDR1 SGHVS, CDR2 FQNEAQ. V shed 5 bases and J 2 bases; nucleotides not matched to a gene: 7.

This clone occurred once. The chain couples TRBV10-3 to TRBJ1-4; 11 bases align to TRBD1. The germline CDR1 and CDR2 sequences are ENHRY and SYGVKD. The CDR3 runs to 17 residues. Unmatched junction bases numbered 5, after V lost 3 bases and J lost 2 bases. This chain's CDR3 is CAISDPDRGQTNEKLFF. DNA of the CDR3: TGTGCCATCAGTGACCCGGACAGGGGGCAGACTAATGAAAAACTGTTTTTT.

This clone showed up just once. The chain carries TRBV5-1 and TRBJ1-2, with TRBD1 as a possible D gene (5 bases). The CDR3 has 14 amino acids. V was trimmed by 3 bases and J by 4 bases, leaving 13 bases between them. Germline values: CDR1 SGHRS, CDR2 YFSETQ. The CDR3 reads CASSSMSGGYGYTF. The CDR3 DNA reads TGCGCCAGCAGCTCCATGTCGGGGGGCTATGGCTACACCTTC.

The genes are TRBV4-1 and TRBJ1-5; D is undetermined. The CDR3 consists of 13 residues. Trimming shortened V by 1 base and J by 4 bases, and 5 bases separated the two germline ends. Per the germline V gene, CDR1 is MGHRA and CDR2 is YSYEKL. In DNA form, the CDR3 reads TGCGCCAGCAGCCAAGGAGGGAATCAGCCCCAGCATTTT. Translating gives CASSQGGNQPQHF.

The J gene is TRBJ2-7, the V gene TRBV5-1; maybe TRBD1 (5 bases). The CDR3 has 15 residues. The germline CDR1 and CDR2 sequences are SGHRS and YFSETQ. Trimming left V 0 bases short and J 3 bases short, with 13 bases between. Here the CDR3 reads CASSLGQSEIYEQYF. CDR3 DNA: TGCGCCAGCAGCTTGGGACAGAGTGAGATCTACGAGCAGTACTTC.

CDR3 nucleotides: TGTGCCAGTCAGGACAGGGGAACCTACGAGCAGTACTTC. Its translation is CASQDRGTYEQYF. The V call is TRBV19, the J call TRBJ2-7, with 9 bases fitting TRBD1. This CDR3 comprises 13 residues. CDR1 is LNHDA and CDR2 is SQIVND in the germline V gene (reference sequence). Trimming removed 8 bases from V and 2 bases from J; junction bases left unmatched: 4.

This sequence joins TRBV11-2 and TRBJ2-3, with 10 positions matching TRBD2. CDR1 is SGHAT, CDR2 FQNNGV, per germline. Losses at the gene ends were 0 bases for V and 2 bases for J; bases not matched to a gene: 8. CDR3 size: 18 residues. The CDR3: CASSLDRVAGGDTDTQYF. CDR3 bases: TGTGCCAGCAGCTTAGATCGGGTAGCGGGGGGCGACACAGATACGCAGTATTTT.

The chain uses TRBV27 and TRBJ2-4; 9 positions match TRBD1. CDR1 MNHEY and CDR2 SMNVEV come from the germline V gene (reference sequence). The CDR3 length is 18 residues. The ends lost 6 bases at V and 0 bases at J; junction bases unmatched: 12. In nucleotides, the CDR3 is TGTGCCAGCAGACCAACAGGGACAGGGCGACTAGCCAAAAACATTCAGTACTTC. The encoded protein is CASRPTGTGRLAKNIQYF.

The gene calls are TRBV5-6 and TRBJ1-1; TRBD1 might be the D (5 bases). The V gene lost 0 bases and the J gene lost 0 bases, with 12 bases spanning the gap. Germline values: CDR1 SGHDT, CDR2 YYEEEE. The CDR3 is made up of 16 amino acids. In DNA form, the CDR3 reads TGTGCCAGCAGCTTGGCCCGGGGGACTATGAACACTGAAGCTTTCTTT. Its translation: CASSLARGTMNTEAFF.

This rearrangement joins TRBV2 to TRBJ1-5, with D possibly being TRBD1 (6 bases). Germline V gene data show CDR1 as SNHLY and CDR2 as FYNNEI. The CDR3 totals 13 residues. V shed 10 bases and J shed 5 bases, with 15 bases lying between them. The CDR3 nucleotides are TGTGCCACCGCACAGGGATTGGATCAGCCCCAGCATTTT. It yields the protein CATAQGLDQPQHF.

CDR3 amino acids: CASSFVRGLGGTQYF. Here the CDR3 DNA reads TGTGCCAGCAGCTTCGTGCGGGGCCTTGGGGGTACGCAGTATTTT. V gene TRBV5-6 combines with J gene TRBJ2-3; possibly TRBD2 for D (6 bases). This CDR3 contains 15 residues. V was trimmed by 2 bases and J by 8 bases, leaving 18 bases between them. Germline CDR1 SGHDT, CDR2 YYEEEE.

The V call is TRBV29-1, the J call TRBJ1-2; no clear D gene. Germline V lookup: CDR1 SQVTM, CDR2 ANQGSEA. V was clipped by 4 bases and J by 3 bases, with 18 bases between them. The CDR3 has 15 amino acids. CDR3 nucleotide sequence: TGCAGCGTTGGGTCCAGATCCCACGAGGACTATGGCTACACCTTC. Amino acids: CSVGSRSHEDYGYTF.

This clone was observed a single time. V and J are TRBV29-1 and TRBJ1-1; TRBD1 matches 7 bases. Germline assignment: CDR1 SQVTM and CDR2 ANQGSEA. CDR3 length equals 12 residues. The V and J ends lost 3 bases and 5 bases, in that order; junction bases with no gene match: 3. The CDR3 protein is CSVDPGGTEAFF. For the CDR3, the DNA is TGCAGCGTTGACCCAGGGGGAACTGAAGCTTTCTTT.

This clone showed up just a few times. The chain uses TRBV19 and TRBJ2-3; D may be TRBD2 (6 bases). The CDR3 has 15 amino acids. The V end lost 4 bases, the J end lost 6 bases, and 17 bases lay between the germline ends. Germline V gene data show CDR1 as LNHDA and CDR2 as SQIVND (reference sequence). CDR3 sequence: CASSTTSWRADTQYF. CDR3 nucleotides: TGTGCCAGTAGTACGACTTCTTGGAGGGCCGATACGCAGTATTTT.

V gene TRBV7-6 combines with J gene TRBJ1-1; D is uncertain. V lost 1 base, J lost 6 bases, and 6 bases lay in between. Germline CDR1 and CDR2: SGHVS and FNYEAQ. The CDR3 is made up of 12 amino acids. In DNA, the CDR3 is TGTGCCAGCAGCTTAGGAGGGTCTGAAGCTTTCTTT. It translates to CASSLGGSEAFF.

V is TRBV5-6 and J is TRBJ2-5, with D uncertain. CDR3 length: 15 residues. V lost 1 base and J lost 4, with 14 bases in between. From germline, CDR1 is SGHDT and CDR2 YYEEEE. Here the CDR3 DNA reads TGTGCCAGCAGCTTGAGCGTCCTCCAAGGAGAGACCCAGTACTTC. Its translation: CASSLSVLQGETQYF.

This chain links TRBV19 with TRBJ2-2, with 11 bases aligning to TRBD2. Germline-derived CDR1 and CDR2 are LNHDA and SQIVND (reference sequence). This CDR3 is built from 15 residues. V lost 4 bases, J lost 6 bases, and 4 bases stayed unmatched. CDR3 DNA: TGTGCCAGTAGTAAGGTAGCGGGAGGGGCCGGGGAGCTGTTTTTT. Protein: CASSKVAGGAGELFF.

The chain combines TRBV2 with TRBJ2-7; D is unclear. Deletions cut 1 base from V and 4 bases from J, with 5 bases between. The length of the CDR3 is 12 residues. The V gene's germline CDR1 is SNHLY and CDR2 FYNNEI. This chain's CDR3 is CASSEVSYEQYF. The CDR3 coding sequence is TGTGCCAGCAGTGAAGTCTCGTACGAGCAGTACTTC.

The chain uses TRBV18 and TRBJ1-1, with 8 bases aligning to TRBD1. The J segment lost 4 bases and the V segment lost 4 bases, leaving 5 bases of the junction unmatched. Germline assignment: CDR1 KGHSH and CDR2 LQKENI. The CDR3 is 14 residues long. CDR3 region: CASSQTGDGTEAFF. The CDR3 DNA sequence: TGTGCCAGCTCACAGACAGGGGATGGCACTGAAGCTTTCTTT.